This T cell receptor (beta chain) was identified during a study of T cells after yellow fever vaccination (dated by TCRdb to about 2019). For the study in its entirety: Libraries from fractions with low cell numbers were prepared with the SMART-Seq v4 Ultra Low Input RNA kit. Bulk TCR alpha and beta repertoires were sequenced longitudinally to track T-cell clones before and after primary and booster YFV17D yellow fever vaccination. Two healthy male donors, one aged 18 to 30 and one aged 30 to 39 years, were included in the cohort. Blood samples were taken at several timepoints before and after primary and secondary immunization, and bulk PBMC replicates and cell subsets were isolated.

Synthesis of TCR cDNA relied on 5'RACE template switching, a step that introduced a universal primer site along with unique molecular identifiers. cDNA synthesis was primed from both the TCR alpha and TCR beta constant segments. Libraries were amplified in two PCR steps, with sample barcodes and sequencing adapters added in the second step. Sequencing of libraries was done on Illumina HiSeq 2500 (2x100 bp) or NovaSeq (2x150 bp). The authors' analysis ran thus. MIGEC handled demultiplexing of reads and collapsing into UMI consensus sequences, while MiXCR performed V(D)J alignment. Using edgeR on replicate PBMC samples, clonotypes were called vaccine-responding if FDR was below 0.01 and the log2 fold change was above 5 up to day 15. Each bulk clonotype was labeled CD4 or CD8 based on which sequenced repertoire, CD4 or CD8, contained the clonotype at higher abundance. Starting from the raw public reads, TCRdb applied fastp trimming at Q25, assembled clones with MiXCR and retained in-frame beta chains. Entries are consolidated by CDR3 protein sequence, retaining the most common genes and DNA. Here the V and J calls rest on TCRdb's processing, not on the authors' analysis. The sample table shows hundreds of thousands of distinct CDR3 sequences, and about 13% are seen once. The leading ten clones occupy about an eighth of the sample.

In its sample, this clonotype was seen many times. No cognate antigen has been identified for it. Base-call qualities are not available, and no considerably larger clone is one nucleotide away. Broader findings and caveats from the paper: Because the study included only a couple of donors, the extent to which the findings can be generalized is limited. The secondary T-cell response was found to be weaker but faster than the primary response, with a peak reached on day 5 rather than on day 15. A small fraction of clonotypes appeared in both the CD4 and CD8 compartments, likely as a result of convergent recombination. Most clones expanded after primary vaccination (around 96% of CD4 and around nine tenths of CD8) were re-detected after the booster, suggesting that broad memory maintenance occurred. FACS-sorted repertoires could contain abundant contaminating clonotypes from the bulk population, so computational filtering was required.

The germline V gene gives CDR1 as SGHTA and CDR2 as FQGNSA. At the junction V is shortened by 3 bases and J by 9 bases; bases outside the gene matches: 4. The CDR3 contains 13 residues, cysteine and phenylalanine counted. Only the CDR3 DNA is retained, 39 bases long and in frame from the first base. This specimen's treatment or condition label, interpreted: live attenuated yellow fever vaccine strain. Two biological replicates of bulk PBMCs were collected at each blood-draw timepoint. A standard Ficoll-Paque protocol was used to isolate PBMCs from peripheral blood. TriZol was used to extract RNA from bulk PBMCs, CD4 and CD8 fractions, and dextramer-positive and dextramer-negative fractions.

Here the sequenced sample was PBMCs, taken on the day of the yellow fever booster vaccination. This chain is built from TRBV7-2 and TRBJ2-1, and TRBD1 aligns with 8 junction nucleotides. The TCR originated in a young man who received the YFV17D yellow fever vaccine. The nucleotide sequence is given as TGTGCCAGCAGCTTGGGGACAGGCATTGAGCAGTTCTTC. This encodes CASSLGTGIEQFF.